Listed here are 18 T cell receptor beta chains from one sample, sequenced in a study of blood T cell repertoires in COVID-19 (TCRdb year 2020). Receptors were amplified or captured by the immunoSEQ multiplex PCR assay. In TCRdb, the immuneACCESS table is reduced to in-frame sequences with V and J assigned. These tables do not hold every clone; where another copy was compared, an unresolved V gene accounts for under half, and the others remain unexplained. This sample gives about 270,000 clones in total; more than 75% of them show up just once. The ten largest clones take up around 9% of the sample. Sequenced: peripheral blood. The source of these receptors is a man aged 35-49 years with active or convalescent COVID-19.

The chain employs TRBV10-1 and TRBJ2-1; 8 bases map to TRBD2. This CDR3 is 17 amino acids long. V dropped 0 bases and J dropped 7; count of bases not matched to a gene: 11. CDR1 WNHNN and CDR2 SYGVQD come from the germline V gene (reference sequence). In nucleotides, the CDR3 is TGCGCCAGCAGTGAGTCCCCAGCGGGAGCTGCGGGGAATGAGCAGTTCTTC. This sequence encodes CASSESPAGAAGNEQFF.

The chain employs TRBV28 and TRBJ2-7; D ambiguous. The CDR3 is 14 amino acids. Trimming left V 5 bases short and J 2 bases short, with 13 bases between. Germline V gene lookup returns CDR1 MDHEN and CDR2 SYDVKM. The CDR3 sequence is CASSLMTAAYEQYF. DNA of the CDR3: TGTGCCAGCAGTCTCATGACTGCCGCCTACGAGCAGTACTTC.

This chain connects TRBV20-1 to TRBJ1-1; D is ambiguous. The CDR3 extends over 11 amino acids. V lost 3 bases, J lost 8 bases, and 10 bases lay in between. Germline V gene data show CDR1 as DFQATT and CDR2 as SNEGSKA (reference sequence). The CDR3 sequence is CSASRTEEAFF. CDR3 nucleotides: TGCAGTGCTAGTCGTACCGAGGAAGCTTTCTTT.

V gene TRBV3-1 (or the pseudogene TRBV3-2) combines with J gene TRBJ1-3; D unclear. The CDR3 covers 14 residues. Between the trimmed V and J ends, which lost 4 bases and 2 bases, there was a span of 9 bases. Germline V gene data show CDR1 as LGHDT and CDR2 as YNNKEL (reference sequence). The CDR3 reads CASSPGVAGNTIYF. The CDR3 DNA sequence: TGTGCCAGCAGCCCTGGTGTAGCTGGAAACACCATATATTTT.

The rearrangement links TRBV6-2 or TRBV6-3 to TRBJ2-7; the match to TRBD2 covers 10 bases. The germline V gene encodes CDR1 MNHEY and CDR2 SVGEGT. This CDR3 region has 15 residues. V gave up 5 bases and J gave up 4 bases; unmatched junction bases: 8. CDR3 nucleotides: TGTGCCAGCAGTCCGCGGACTAGCGGCCCGTACGAGCAGTACTTC. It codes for CASSPRTSGPYEQYF.

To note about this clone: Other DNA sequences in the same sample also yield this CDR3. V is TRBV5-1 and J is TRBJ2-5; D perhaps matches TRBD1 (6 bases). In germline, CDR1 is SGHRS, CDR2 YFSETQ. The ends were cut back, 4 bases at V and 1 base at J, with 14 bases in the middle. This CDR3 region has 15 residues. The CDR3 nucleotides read TGCGCCAGCAGCCTTGACAGGCCCAGCCAAGAGACCCAGTACTTC. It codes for CASSLDRPSQETQYF.

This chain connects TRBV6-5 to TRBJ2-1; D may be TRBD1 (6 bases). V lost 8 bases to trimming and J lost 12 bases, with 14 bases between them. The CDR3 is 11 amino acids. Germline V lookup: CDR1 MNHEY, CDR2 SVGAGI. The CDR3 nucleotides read TGTGCCAGCCGGACAGCCGAGGGGCAGTTCTTC. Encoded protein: CASRTAEGQFF.

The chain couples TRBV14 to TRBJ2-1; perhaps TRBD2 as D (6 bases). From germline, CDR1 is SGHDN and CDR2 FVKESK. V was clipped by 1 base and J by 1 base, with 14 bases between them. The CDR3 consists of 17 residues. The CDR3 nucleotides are TGTGCCAGCAGCCAAGGGCGGGGCGGACCTTCCTACAATGAGCAGTTCTTC. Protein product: CASSQGRGGPSYNEQFF.

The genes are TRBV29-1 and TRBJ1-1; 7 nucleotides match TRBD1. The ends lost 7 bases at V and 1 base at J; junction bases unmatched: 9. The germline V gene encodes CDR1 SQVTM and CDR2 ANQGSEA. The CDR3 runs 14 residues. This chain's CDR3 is CSGLRTGWNTEAFF. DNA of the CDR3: TGCAGCGGGTTGAGGACAGGTTGGAACACTGAAGCTTTCTTT.

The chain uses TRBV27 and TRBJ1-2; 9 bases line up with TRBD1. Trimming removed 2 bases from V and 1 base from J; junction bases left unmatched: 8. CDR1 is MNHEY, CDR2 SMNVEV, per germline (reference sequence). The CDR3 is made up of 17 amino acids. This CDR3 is CASSLTPDRGDNYGYTF. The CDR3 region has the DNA TGTGCCAGCAGTTTAACCCCCGACAGGGGGGATAACTATGGCTACACCTTC.

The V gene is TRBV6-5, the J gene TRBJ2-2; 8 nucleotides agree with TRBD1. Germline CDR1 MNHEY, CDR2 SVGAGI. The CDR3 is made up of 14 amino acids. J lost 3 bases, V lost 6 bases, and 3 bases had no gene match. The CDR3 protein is CASRDRDHTGELFF. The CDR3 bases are TGTGCCAGCAGGGACAGGGACCACACCGGGGAGCTGTTTTTT.

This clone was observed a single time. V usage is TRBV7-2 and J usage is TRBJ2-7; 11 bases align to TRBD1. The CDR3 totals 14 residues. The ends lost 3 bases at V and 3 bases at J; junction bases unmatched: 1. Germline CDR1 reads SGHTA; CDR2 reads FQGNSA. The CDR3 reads CASSLGQGVYEQYF. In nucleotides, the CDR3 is TGTGCCAGCAGCTTGGGACAGGGGGTCTACGAGCAGTACTTC.

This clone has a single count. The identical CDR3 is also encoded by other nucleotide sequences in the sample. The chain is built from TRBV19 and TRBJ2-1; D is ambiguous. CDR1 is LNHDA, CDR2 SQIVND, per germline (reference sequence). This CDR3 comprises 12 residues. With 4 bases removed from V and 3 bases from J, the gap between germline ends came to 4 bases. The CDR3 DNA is TGTGCCAGTAGTACACTCTACAATGAGCAGTTCTTC. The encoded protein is CASSTLYNEQFF.

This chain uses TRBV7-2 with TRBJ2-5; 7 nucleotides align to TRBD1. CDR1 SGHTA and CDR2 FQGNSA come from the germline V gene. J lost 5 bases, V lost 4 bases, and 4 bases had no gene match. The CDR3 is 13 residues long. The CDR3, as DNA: TGTGCCAGCAGCTCTAGGGGGCTGGAGACCCAGTACTTC. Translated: CASSSRGLETQYF.

CDR3 protein: CASSARLAGSYNEQFF. Written as DNA, the CDR3 is TGTGCCAGCAGCGCCCGACTAGCGGGGTCCTACAATGAGCAGTTCTTC. The chain couples TRBV9 to TRBJ2-1; TRBD2 matches at 11 bases. Germline CDR1 reads SGDLS; CDR2 reads YYNGEE. This CDR3 comprises 16 residues. V shed 3 bases, J shed 1 base, and the junction held 3 bases outside the gene matches.

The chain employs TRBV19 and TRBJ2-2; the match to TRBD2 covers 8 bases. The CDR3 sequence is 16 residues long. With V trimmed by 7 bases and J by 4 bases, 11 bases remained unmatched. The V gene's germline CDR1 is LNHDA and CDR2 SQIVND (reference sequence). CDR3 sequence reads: CASIGRGGTSTGELFF. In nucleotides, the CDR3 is TGTGCCAGTATTGGTCGCGGGGGGACGAGCACCGGGGAGCTGTTTTTT.

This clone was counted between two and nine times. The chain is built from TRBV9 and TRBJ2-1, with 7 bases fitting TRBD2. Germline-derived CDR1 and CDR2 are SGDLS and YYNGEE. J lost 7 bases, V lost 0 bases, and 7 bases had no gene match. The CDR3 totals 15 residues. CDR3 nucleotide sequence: TGTGCCAGCAGCGTAGAGGGAGGGAGTTTTAATGAGCAGTTCTTC. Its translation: CASSVEGGSFNEQFF.

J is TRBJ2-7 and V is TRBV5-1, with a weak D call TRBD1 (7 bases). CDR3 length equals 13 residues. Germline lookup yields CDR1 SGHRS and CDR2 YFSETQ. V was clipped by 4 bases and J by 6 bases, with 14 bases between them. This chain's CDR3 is CASSGRTGGEQYF. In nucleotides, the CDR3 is TGCGCCAGCAGCGGGAGGACAGGTGGCGAGCAGTACTTC.